This T cell receptor beta chain was found in a study of blood T cells in healthy people across ages. General study points: There was no known CMV status for donors, so expanded clonotype changes were possibly confounded.

Primers used in a second PCR of roughly 7 to 11 cycles were a sample-barcoded 5' primer and a J-beta primer mix. With 12 random nucleotides, a template-switch adaptor tagged each individual cDNA molecule. TCRdb recomputed calls from the 5' RACE reads with MiXCR, one row per CDR3 protein. The repertoire holds roughly 570,000 distinct CDR3 sequences, with 27% as singletons. The CDR3 runs to 16 residues. V was pared by 1 base and J by 4 bases, with 16 bases between. Germline V gives CDR1 LNHNV, CDR2 YYDKDF (reference sequence). The sample holds a few counts of this clonotype. Its antigen is as yet unknown. The sample, about 10 milliliters of peripheral blood, was drawn from each donor. They isolated at least 7 million PBMCs from each sample.

The chain recombines TRBV15 with TRBJ2-5, with D unclear. The origin of this receptor is a woman in her 70s in good health. The sample comprised blood. CDR3 coding DNA: TGTGCCACCAGCAGAGTTTCCCGGGTAGTTGGAGAGACCCAGTACTTC. Translating it yields CATSRVSRVVGETQYF. The full variable domain, rest sourced from reference TRBV15 and TRBJ2-5, is DAMVIQNPRYQVTQFGKPVTLSCSQTLNHNVMYWYQQKSSQAPKLLFHYYDKDFNNEADTPDNFQSRRPNTSFCFLDIRSPGLGDTAMYLCATSRVSRVVGETQYFGPGTRLLVL.